A single sample is the source of the 22 T cell receptor beta chains below, sequenced in a study of Ad26.COV2.S vaccination and SARS-CoV-2 variants. Here immunoSEQ multiplex PCR was the method, and the copy in TCRdb shows in-frame clones only, minus some. The sample holds 200,000 to 250,000 clones; more than 75% are singletons and the top ten take over 8.5%. Sample treatment: some 20 received Ad26.COV2.S at low or high dose, single or two shots; about 5 received placebo; per-sample allocation not given. The study sampled participants on day 63 after the first vaccine or placebo injection. The source was peripheral blood, collected in a trial of Ad26.COV2.S vaccine versus placebo. Receptor source: a person between 18 and 60 years old who received the Ad26.COV2.S COVID-19 vaccine or a placebo.

V usage is TRBV13 and J usage is TRBJ2-1, with 9 bases that match TRBD1. The ends lost 5 bases at V and 9 bases at J; junction bases unmatched: 8. The CDR3 runs to 14 residues. Germline V lookup: CDR1 PRHDT, CDR2 FYEKMQ (reference sequence). CDR3 protein: CASSRMGQGGEQFF. CDR3 in DNA: TGTGCCAGCAGCCGAATGGGACAGGGTGGTGAGCAGTTCTTC.

V is TRBV9 and J is TRBJ1-6, with unresolved D. The CDR3 runs 16 residues. V shed 4 bases and J shed 7 bases, with 18 bases lying between them. CDR1 and CDR2 from the germline V gene are SGDLS and YYNGEE. For the CDR3, the DNA is TGTGCCAGCAGCTCCCGACCCCGAGGGAACAATTCACCCCTCCACTTT. Protein product: CASSSRPRGNNSPLHF. Drawing the rest from reference TRBV9 and TRBJ1-6, the complete variable domain is DSGVTQTPKHLITATGQRVTLRCSPRSGDLSVYWYQQSLDQGLQFLIQYYNGEERAKGNILERFSAQQFPDLHSELNLSSLELGDSALYFCASSSRPRGNNSPLHFGNGTRLTVT.

This chain uses TRBV9 with TRBJ1-4; 8 nucleotides align to TRBD1. The CDR3 consists of 17 residues. Unmatched junction bases numbered 8, after V lost 0 bases and J lost 4 bases. Per the germline V gene, CDR1 is SGDLS and CDR2 is YYNGEE. The CDR3 loop is CASSVEAGGYGNEKLFF. The CDR3 DNA is TGTGCCAGCAGCGTAGAGGCAGGGGGCTATGGTAATGAAAAACTGTTTTTT.

V gene TRBV6-5 combines with J gene TRBJ2-5, with TRBD2 matching 7 bases. V trimming: 6 bases; J trimming: 5 bases; junction bases outside the gene matches: 9. The CDR3 has 14 amino acids. Per germline, CDR1 MNHEY and CDR2 SVGAGI. The chain's CDR3 is CASSRGLGVETQYF. The CDR3 DNA follows: TGTGCCAGCAGCCGAGGACTAGGAGTGGAGACCCAGTACTTC.

The chain joins TRBV5-1 to TRBJ1-1, with a weak D call TRBD1 (5 bases). V was shortened by 4 bases and J by 0 bases, with 13 bases between the two germline ends. The germline gives CDR1 SGHRS, CDR2 YFSETQ. The CDR3 totals 15 residues. Written as DNA, the CDR3 is TGCGCCAGCAGCCCGCAGGGACCGGTGAACACTGAAGCTTTCTTT. The encoded protein is CASSPQGPVNTEAFF.

The chain is built from TRBV24-1 and TRBJ2-2; 10 positions match TRBD1. Germline V lookup: CDR1 KGHDR, CDR2 SFDVKD. The CDR3 extends over 14 amino acids. Losses at the gene ends were 6 bases for V and 5 bases for J; bases not matched to a gene: 2. DNA for the CDR3: TGTGCCACCAGTTCGGGACAGGGGACCGGGGAGCTGTTTTTT. This codes for CATSSGQGTGELFF.

This clone has a single count. The chain combines TRBV5-1 with TRBJ2-4, with D perhaps TRBD2 (6 bases). Germline assignment: CDR1 SGHRS and CDR2 YFSETQ. The CDR3 covers 17 residues. V was clipped by 0 bases and J by 0 bases, with 13 bases between them. The CDR3 region is CASSLGGGLLAKNIQYF. The CDR3, as DNA: TGCGCCAGCAGCTTGGGGGGAGGACTTCTAGCCAAAAACATTCAGTACTTC.

CDR3 bases: TGCGCCAGCAGCCATATTACCGGGACTAGCAGCTACGAGCAGTACTTC. Protein sequence: CASSHITGTSSYEQYF. The chain couples TRBV4-3 to TRBJ2-7; 9 bases fit TRBD2. Per germline, CDR1 LGHNA and CDR2 YSLEER. V gave up 3 bases and J gave up 3 bases; unmatched junction bases: 9. CDR3 length: 16 residues.

This clone was seen only a few times. V and J are TRBV4-2 and TRBJ2-7; 7 bases agree with TRBD2. The CDR3 length is 15 residues. CDR1 and CDR2 (germline): LGHNA, YNFKEQ. Trimming removed 1 base from V and 2 bases from J; junction bases left unmatched: 5. The CDR3 is CASSQGPRETYEQYF. The CDR3 DNA follows: TGTGCCAGCAGCCAAGGCCCGCGGGAGACCTACGAGCAGTACTTC.

The genes are TRBV7-9 and TRBJ2-7; 8 nucleotides match TRBD2. The J segment lost 11 bases and the V segment lost 5 bases, leaving 17 bases of the junction unmatched. This CDR3 is 15 amino acids long. Per the germline V gene, CDR1 is SEHNR and CDR2 is FQNEAQ (reference sequence). In DNA form, the CDR3 reads TGTGCCAGCAGCCGGAGCCCAGCGGGAGCCCACGTGGAGTACTTC. Protein: CASSRSPAGAHVEYF.

A single count supports this clone. The chain links TRBV5-4 to TRBJ2-7, with a weak D call TRBD2 (6 bases). The CDR3 totals 13 residues. From germline, CDR1 is SGHNT and CDR2 YYREEE (reference sequence). V was cut by 4 bases and J by 3 bases, with 11 bases left in between. CDR3 residues: CASSARGGYEQYF. The CDR3 nucleotides read TGTGCCAGCAGCGCTAGGGGAGGCTACGAGCAGTACTTC.

In nucleotides, the CDR3 is TGCGCCAGCAGTTTGAGGGTTGGCGACGGGCCAAAGCTGTTTTTT. Its protein product is CASSLRVGDGPKLFF. The genes are TRBV5-1 and TRBJ2-2, with D possibly being TRBD2 (5 bases). Germline CDR1 and CDR2: SGHRS and YFSETQ. Trimming took 5 bases from V and 12 from J, leaving 23 bases between them. This CDR3 comprises 15 residues. The variable domain in full, completed from reference TRBV5-1 and TRBJ2-2, reads KAGVTQTPRYLIKTRGQQVTLSCSPISGHRSVSWYQQTPGQGLQFLFEYFSETQRNKGNFPGRFSGRQFSNSRSEMNVSTLELGDSALYLCASSLRVGDGPKLFFGEGSRLTVL.

The chain has TRBV4-3 and TRBJ1-2, with D possibly matching TRBD1 (6 bases). Looked up from germline, CDR1 is LGHNA and CDR2 is YSLEER. The ends were cut back, 0 bases at V and 5 bases at J, with 13 bases in the middle. This CDR3 is built from 15 residues. CDR3 protein: CASSQDSGAPYGYTF. In nucleotides, the CDR3 is TGCGCCAGCAGCCAAGATTCAGGGGCCCCTTATGGCTACACCTTC.

The V and J genes are TRBV11-2 and TRBJ1-1; 9 bases fit TRBD1. The ends lost 3 bases at V and 9 bases at J; junction bases unmatched: 5. The CDR3 length is 13 residues. Germline V gene lookup returns CDR1 SGHAT and CDR2 FQNNGV. The CDR3 nucleotides are TGTGCCAGCAGCTTGGACAGGGGAGGGAAAGCTTTCTTT. The encoded protein is CASSLDRGGKAFF.

V usage is TRBV29-1 and J usage is TRBJ1-2, with D possibly TRBD1 on 5 matching bases. Trimming left V 3 bases short and J 3 bases short, with 14 bases between. The V gene's germline CDR1 is SQVTM and CDR2 ANQGSEA. The CDR3 length is 14 residues. The CDR3 DNA is TGCAGCGTTGATCCGGGCGACAGACACTATGGCTACACCTTC. It codes for CSVDPGDRHYGYTF.

This chain uses TRBV6-2 or TRBV6-3 with TRBJ1-2; no definite D call. Between the trimmed V and J ends, which lost 4 bases and 8 bases, there was a span of 8 bases. CDR1 is MNHEY, CDR2 SVGEGT, per germline. This CDR3 has 11 residues. CDR3: CASSWPDGYTF. In nucleotides, the CDR3 is TGTGCCAGCAGTTGGCCCGACGGCTACACCTTC.

This chain uses TRBV4-1 with TRBJ2-3; D possibly corresponds to TRBD2 (7 bases). Trimming shortened V by 6 bases and J by 5 bases, and 15 bases separated the two germline ends. The CDR3 sequence is 14 residues long. Germline-derived CDR1 and CDR2 are MGHRA and YSYEKL. CDR3 residues: CASSLRGGQDTQYF. The CDR3 DNA reads as TGCGCCAGCAGTTTAAGGGGGGGGCAAGATACGCAGTATTTT.

This rearrangement joins TRBV7-9 to TRBJ2-5, with a weak D call TRBD2 (6 bases). The germline gives CDR1 SEHNR, CDR2 FQNEAQ (reference sequence). V was trimmed by 4 bases and J by 4 bases, leaving 16 bases between them. CDR3 size: 15 residues. CDR3 DNA: TGTGCCAGCAGCTCCCAAGGGACTTTTTCAGAGACCCAGTACTTC. It encodes CASSSQGTFSETQYF. Based on the CDR3 plus reference TRBV7-9 and TRBJ2-5, the full variable domain is DTGVSQNPRHKITKRGQNVTFRCDPISEHNRLYWYRQTLGQGPEFLTYFQNEAQLEKSRLLSDRFSAERPKGSFSTLEIQRTEQGDSAMYLCASSSQGTFSETQYFGPGTRLLVL.

V usage is TRBV10-3 and J usage is TRBJ2-1; D might be TRBD2 (6 bases). V was trimmed by 6 bases and J by 5 bases, leaving 20 bases between them. The CDR3 consists of 16 residues. CDR1 is ENHRY and CDR2 is SYGVKD in the germline V gene. CDR3 residues: CAIRENRDGSDNEQFF. The CDR3 region has the DNA TGTGCCATCAGGGAAAACCGGGACGGGAGTGACAATGAGCAGTTCTTC.

V usage is TRBV7-6 and J usage is TRBJ1-2, with 7 bases fitting TRBD1. Germline V gene lookup returns CDR1 SGHVS and CDR2 FNYEAQ. The CDR3 contains 17 residues. The J segment lost 1 base and the V segment lost 3 bases, leaving 11 bases of the junction unmatched. CDR3 nucleotide sequence: TGTGCCAGCAGCTTCCGGAAAGGGACAGAATTTAACTATGGCTACACCTTC. Translating gives CASSFRKGTEFNYGYTF.

V gene TRBV7-9 combines with J gene TRBJ2-3; 10 bases fit TRBD1. Germline loops: CDR1 SEHNR, CDR2 FQNEAQ (reference sequence). CDR3 length: 15 residues. V lost 1 base, J lost 3 bases, and 1 base stayed unmatched. CDR3 region: CASSLGQGATDTQYF. DNA of the CDR3: TGTGCCAGCAGCTTAGGACAGGGGGCAACAGATACGCAGTATTTT.

The V and J genes are TRBV19 and TRBJ2-7; unclear D gene. The V end was cut by 5 bases, the J end by 3 bases, with 11 bases between. The CDR3 consists of 13 residues. Germline V gene lookup returns CDR1 LNHDA and CDR2 SQIVND (reference sequence). The CDR3 DNA sequence: TGTGCCAGTAGTTTTGGCGGAATCTACGAGCAGTACTTC. Translating gives CASSFGGIYEQYF.